The T cell receptor beta chain described here comes from a study of cytomegalovirus exposure and HLA in healthy donors. Overall study: A subsequent analysis reported that the roughly 120 validation repertoires were produced on the same platform that had also been used for the approximately 710 first-cohort repertoires. Study-wide results and caveats: Per published reports, the classifier diagnosed cytomegalovirus status with high specificity and sensitivity. A subsequent analysis found that TCR clusters from the first cohort also tended to co-occur in the 120 or so validation repertoires, with about 94% of cluster scores above 0.

The data were produced by immunoSEQ multiplex PCR, yet TCRdb's version contains in-frame clones alone and is incomplete. Of approximately 150,000 clones listed, 86% are singletons. In germline, CDR1 is KGHSH, CDR2 LQKENI. The CDR3 is 13 amino acids. Deletions cut 3 bases from V and 8 bases from J, with 13 bases between. This clone was counted at least ten times. No antigen is known for it. Source material: PBMCs. The chain links TRBV18 to TRBJ1-1, with a tentative D call TRBD1 (5 bases). The receptor was derived from a man between 18 and 29 years old in good health and CMV-seropositive. The CDR3 loop is CASSPGPREEAFF. Here the CDR3 DNA reads TGTGCCAGCTCACCGGGGCCCCGAGAGGAAGCTTTCTTT. Full variable domain (rest looked up from reference TRBV18 and TRBJ1-1): NAGVMQNPRHLVRRRGQEARLRCSPMKGHSHVYWYRQLPEEGLKFMVYLQKENIIDESGMPKERFSAEFPKEGPSILRIQQVVRGDSAAYFCASSPGPREEAFFGQGTRLTVV.